The 2 T cell receptor beta chains in this list originate from one sample, sequenced in a study of cytomegalovirus exposure and HLA in healthy donors. PCR involved 60 Vbeta and 13 Jbeta primers. Only in-frame clones appear in the TCRdb table, and some are missing; sequencing was by immunoSEQ multiplex PCR. The repertoire includes approximately 170,000 clones, approximately 80% of them detected once, and 0.95% to 1.5% sits in the top ten. The sequenced sample was PBMCs. The receptor source for this set is a boy aged 2 to 10 in good health and CMV-seronegative.

The chain uses TRBV5-6 and TRBJ1-1; 7 bases are shared with TRBD1. Germline assignment: CDR1 SGHDT and CDR2 YYEEEE. This CDR3 region has 16 residues. V trimming: 1 base; J trimming: 4 bases; junction bases outside the gene matches: 10. The CDR3 DNA follows: TGTGCCAGCAGCTTGTGGGGCCCAGGGGGAAGCACTGAAGCTTTCTTT. This codes for CASSLWGPGGSTEAFF. Full variable domain (rest looked up from reference TRBV5-6 and TRBJ1-1): DAGVTQSPTHLIKTRGQQVTLRCSPKSGHDTVSWYQQALGQGPQFIFQYYEEEERQRGNFPDRFSGHQFPNYSSELNVNALLLGDSALYLCASSLWGPGGSTEAFFGQGTRLTVV.

This clone was counted a single time. This chain joins TRBV2 and TRBJ2-3; 12 bases are a match to TRBD2. Germline lookup yields CDR1 SNHLY and CDR2 FYNNEI. J was trimmed by 4 bases and V by 11 bases; bases with no gene match: 10. The CDR3 length is 15 residues. Here the CDR3 DNA reads TGTGCCCAGGCTAGCGGGAGGGGTGTGGCAGATACGCAGTATTTT. This translates into CAQASGRGVADTQYF.